The 26 T cell receptor beta chains listed next were all sequenced from one sample in a study of radiation and T cells in renal cell carcinoma. Time point reported: blood 2 weeks post-SBRT. Indicated treatment: 15 Gy SBRT to primary tumor, nephrectomy 4 weeks later. Sequencing used immunoSEQ multiplex PCR; TCRdb keeps in-frame clones, though not all of them. The profile shows tens of thousands of clones, 80% of them singletons. This specimen was blood, taken from a patient whose treatment included radiotherapy and nephrectomy. These receptors all come from a woman in her seventies with renal cell carcinoma.

The chain recombines TRBV6-6 with TRBJ1-6; 8 positions agree with TRBD1. The CDR3 runs 15 residues. Germline values: CDR1 MNHNY, CDR2 SVGAGI (reference sequence). J gave up 6 bases and V 7 bases, and 8 bases lay outside the gene matches. Written as DNA, the CDR3 is TGTGCCAGCAAATCGACAGGGGAGGGTAATTCACCCCTCCACTTT. Protein sequence: CASKSTGEGNSPLHF.

For the CDR3, the DNA is TGTGCCAGTAGTATCGGCAGCACTACCTATGGCTACACCTTC. Translation: CASSIGSTTYGYTF. The V gene is TRBV19, the J gene TRBJ1-2; D not resolved. The CDR3 sequence is 14 residues long. The V end lost 3 bases, the J end lost 4 bases, and 12 bases lay between the germline ends. Germline V CDR1 and CDR2: LNHDA, SQIVND (reference sequence).

The chain joins TRBV7-8 to TRBJ1-2, with a tentative D call TRBD1 (5 bases). The V and J ends lost 5 bases and 4 bases respectively, with 11 bases between them. Germline lookup yields CDR1 SGHVS and CDR2 FQNEAQ. This CDR3 is 13 amino acids long. This CDR3 is CASSADILYGYTF. CDR3 DNA sequence: TGTGCCAGCAGCGCGGACATCCTCTATGGCTACACCTTC.

This clone was seen only a few times. The V and J genes are TRBV9 and TRBJ2-1, with D maybe TRBD2 (5 bases). CDR3 length equals 16 residues. Trimming took off 4 bases at V and 0 bases at J, with 14 bases between the two ends. The germline V gene encodes CDR1 SGDLS and CDR2 YYNGEE. This CDR3 is CASSPRVGSSYNEQFF. The DNA of the CDR3 is TGTGCCAGCAGCCCTAGGGTGGGGAGCTCCTACAATGAGCAGTTCTTC.

This chain links TRBV19 with TRBJ1-4; 9 bases are a match to TRBD1. CDR1 and CDR2 from the germline V gene are LNHDA and SQIVND (reference sequence). The CDR3 covers 15 residues. J was trimmed by 5 bases and V by 5 bases; bases with no gene match: 6. The CDR3 coding sequence is TGTGCCAGTAGTCCCACAGGGGGCCGGAATGAAAAACTGTTTTTT. Amino acids: CASSPTGGRNEKLFF.

This clone is judged medium-sized (0.01 to 0.1%). The rearrangement joins TRBV6-1 to TRBJ2-7, with a possible D match to TRBD1 (5 bases). The CDR3 is 14 residues long. The germline CDR1 and CDR2 sequences are MNHNS and SASEGT. V was trimmed by 3 bases and J by 0 bases, leaving 9 bases between them. The CDR3 coding sequence is TGTGCCAGCAGTGACCCAGGGCACTCCTACGAGCAGTACTTC. Protein: CASSDPGHSYEQYF.

The V and J genes are TRBV10-1 and TRBJ1-2; D is ambiguous. The germline V gene encodes CDR1 WNHNN and CDR2 SYGVQD (reference sequence). Trimming stripped 7 bases from V and 3 bases from J, with 12 bases between. The CDR3 extends over 13 amino acids. CDR3 bases: TGCGCCAGCATACTGGGGAATGACTATGGCTACACCTTC. The encoded protein is CASILGNDYGYTF.

This clone was observed a single time. The chain recombines TRBV6-1 with TRBJ1-1; D not certain. The CDR3 runs to 13 residues. The germline V and J ends were trimmed by 7 bases and 1 base, with 10 bases remaining between them. Germline assignment: CDR1 MNHNS and CDR2 SASEGT. This CDR3 is CASTPLWNTEAFF. Written as DNA, the CDR3 is TGTGCCAGCACTCCCCTCTGGAACACTGAAGCTTTCTTT.

The chain has TRBV5-1 and TRBJ1-4; TRBD1 matches 7 bases. Germline V gene data show CDR1 as SGHRS and CDR2 as YFSETQ. V trimming: 1 base; J trimming: 7 bases; junction bases outside the gene matches: 7. This CDR3 comprises 15 residues. The CDR3 loop is CASSLRQGQGEKLFF. In DNA, the CDR3 is TGCGCCAGCAGCTTGAGACAGGGTCAAGGTGAAAAACTGTTTTTT.

The V gene is TRBV7-2, the J gene TRBJ1-2; 7 nucleotides line up with TRBD1. The germline gives CDR1 SGHTA, CDR2 FQGNSA. The trim removed 0 bases at V and 6 bases at J, leaving 7 bases unmatched. CDR3 length: 15 residues. CDR3 in amino acids: CASSLARQGIDGYTF. CDR3 in DNA: TGTGCCAGCAGCTTAGCCAGACAGGGAATAGATGGCTACACCTTC.

This sequence joins TRBV5-1 and TRBJ1-5, with D possibly being TRBD1 (6 bases). Germline V gene sequence: CDR1 SGHRS, CDR2 YFSETQ. The CDR3 consists of 14 residues. The ends were cut back, 0 bases at V and 6 bases at J, with 10 bases in the middle. The CDR3 spells CASSLEAGVQPQHF. Here the CDR3 DNA reads TGCGCCAGCAGCTTGGAGGCAGGGGTTCAGCCCCAGCATTTT.

CDR3 DNA sequence: TGTGCCAGCAGTTACGGTTGCGCTAGCGGGGGGGGTTTGGATGAGCAGTTCTTC. Amino acids: CASSYGCASGGGLDEQFF. This chain joins TRBV6-7 and TRBJ2-1; 12 bases map to TRBD2. TRBV6-7 is sorted into the ORF group, with uncertain function. The ends lost 2 bases at V and 8 bases at J; junction bases unmatched: 13. This CDR3 has 18 residues.

The V and J genes are TRBV28 and TRBJ2-7; D is perhaps TRBD2 (6 bases). V was pared by 3 bases and J by 4 bases, with 13 bases between. The CDR3 covers 14 residues. Per the germline V gene, CDR1 is MDHEN and CDR2 is SYDVKM. The DNA of the CDR3 is TGTGCCAGCAGTTTGGGACTGTCGACTTACGAGCAGTACTTC. This gives the protein CASSLGLSTYEQYF. The full variable domain, its missing parts supplied by reference TRBV28 and TRBJ2-7, is DVKVTQSSRYLVKRTGEKVFLECVQDMDHENMFWYRQDPGLGLRLIYFSYDVKMKEKGDIPEGYSVSREKKERFSLILESASTNQTSMYLCASSLGLSTYEQYFGPGTRLTVT.

This chain uses TRBV7-8 with TRBJ1-5; D remains ambiguous. Germline lookup yields CDR1 SGHVS and CDR2 FQNEAQ. V was cut by 3 bases and J by 4 bases, with 7 bases left in between. The CDR3 consists of 13 residues. The DNA for the CDR3 is TGTGCCAGCAGCTTCGGGAAAAATCAGCCCCAGCATTTT. This encodes CASSFGKNQPQHF.

The rearrangement uses TRBV25-1 and TRBJ2-7, with D hard to call. Per the germline V gene, CDR1 is MGHDK and CDR2 is SYGVNS. V gave up 9 bases and J gave up 0 bases, with 6 bases separating them. This CDR3 region has 11 residues. The DNA for the CDR3 is TGTGCCAGTCCTTCCTCCTACGAGCAGTACTTC. Residues: CASPSSYEQYF.

The V gene is TRBV4-1, the J gene TRBJ2-5; perhaps TRBD1 as D (6 bases). Trimming removed 0 bases at V and 3 bases at J, with 11 bases between. CDR1 and CDR2 from the germline V gene are MGHRA and YSYEKL. This CDR3 has 15 amino acids. The CDR3 DNA reads TGCGCCAGCAGCCAAGAGGGACACCAGAAAGAGACCCAGTACTTC. It encodes CASSQEGHQKETQYF.

This clone came up once. V gene TRBV5-1 combines with J gene TRBJ2-3; 8 bases agree with TRBD2. The V gene's germline CDR1 is SGHRS and CDR2 YFSETQ. V dropped 4 bases and J dropped 1; count of bases not matched to a gene: 11. The length of the CDR3 is 17 residues. Here the CDR3 reads CASSGGKVAGRTDTQYF. The DNA for the CDR3 is TGCGCCAGCAGCGGCGGGAAGGTAGCGGGACGCACAGATACGCAGTATTTT.

The chain is built from TRBV6-5 and TRBJ2-7; 8 bases are shared with TRBD2. CDR1 and CDR2 (germline): MNHEY, SVGAGI. CDR3 length equals 15 residues. Trimming removed 7 bases from V and 1 base from J; junction bases left unmatched: 9. The CDR3 coding sequence is TGTGCCAGCAAACCTCTGGCGGGGGGATCCTACGAGCAGTACTTC. Protein sequence: CASKPLAGGSYEQYF.

The CDR3 protein is CASSEGQGFNQPQHF. The DNA of the CDR3 is TGTGCCAGCAGTGAGGGACAGGGTTTCAATCAGCCCCAGCATTTT. V is TRBV6-1 and J is TRBJ1-5; 9 bases agree with TRBD1. The J segment lost 3 bases and the V segment lost 3 bases, leaving 3 bases of the junction unmatched. Germline values: CDR1 MNHNS, CDR2 SASEGT. The length of the CDR3 is 15 residues.

The chain couples TRBV5-1 to TRBJ1-2; no clear D. V lost 4 bases and J lost 2, with 6 bases in between. CDR1 is SGHRS, CDR2 YFSETQ, per germline. This CDR3 has 12 residues. CDR3 sequence (DNA): TGCGCCAGCAGCGACTCCAACTATGGCTACACCTTC. Translation: CASSDSNYGYTF.

This clone has a single count. V usage is TRBV7-3 and J usage is TRBJ2-3; tentative D call: TRBD1 (6 bases). Trimming stripped 1 base from V and 5 bases from J, with 13 bases between. This CDR3 has 15 amino acids. In germline, CDR1 is SGHTA, CDR2 FQGTGA. This chain's CDR3 is CASSLNLPGEDTQYF. CDR3 coding DNA: TGTGCCAGCAGCTTAAATCTTCCAGGGGAAGATACGCAGTATTTT.

J is TRBJ2-5 and V is TRBV2; D call uncertain. The V gene lost 4 bases and the J gene lost 5 bases, with 17 bases spanning the gap. The germline V gene has CDR1 SNHLY and CDR2 FYNNEI. The CDR3 length is 15 residues. The CDR3 coding sequence is TGTGCCAGCAGTGTAGAGACTGATGGTCGGGAGACCCAGTACTTC. Translated: CASSVETDGRETQYF.

This chain joins TRBV29-1 and TRBJ1-2, with 9 positions matching TRBD1. Germline V gene lookup returns CDR1 SQVTM and CDR2 ANQGSEA. The CDR3 has 12 residues. With V trimmed by 7 bases and J by 5 bases, 5 bases remained unmatched. The CDR3 DNA is TGCAGCGGGGGACAGGGAGATTATGGCTACACCTTC. Residues: CSGGQGDYGYTF.

The rearrangement uses TRBV14 and TRBJ1-3; D possibly corresponds to TRBD1 (6 bases). Trimming stripped 3 bases from V and 0 bases from J, with 15 bases between. The CDR3 has 17 residues. Germline lookup yields CDR1 SGHDN and CDR2 FVKESK. This CDR3 is CASSHLRTESSGNTIYF. Here the CDR3 DNA reads TGTGCCAGCAGCCATCTCAGGACAGAGAGCTCTGGAAACACCATATATTTT.

The chain links TRBV5-4 to TRBJ2-5, with no clear D. The germline V and J ends were trimmed by 6 bases and 3 bases, with 15 bases remaining between them. The CDR3 consists of 14 residues. Germline CDR1 and CDR2: SGHNT and YYREEE (reference sequence). Here the CDR3 DNA reads TGTGCCAGCACCGTTCTGGACGGCAAAGAGACCCAGTACTTC. Protein product: CASTVLDGKETQYF.

V gene TRBV5-1 combines with J gene TRBJ2-1; 7 bases are shared with TRBD2. V lost 4 bases, J lost 7 bases, and 11 bases stayed unmatched. CDR1 SGHRS and CDR2 YFSETQ come from the germline V gene. The CDR3 runs to 15 residues. CDR3 sequence (DNA): TGCGCCAGCAGCCTAGGGGCGGGGGATTATAATGAGCAGTTCTTC. Translating it yields CASSLGAGDYNEQFF.